Listed below are T cell receptor beta chains from one sample, sequenced in a study of beta chain features in type 1 diabetes. Repertoires were generated with immunoSEQ multiplex PCR, while TCRdb's copy carries only in-frame clones and drops some. Here the sample spans more than 250,000 clones, around 16% being singletons. Specimen: naive CD4+ T cells from blood. The origin of the receptors is a man younger than 35 with type 1 diabetes. Each CDR3 is given with its conserved first and last residue. D genes are given only for firm matches. Not all rows give a size; the values are once, few, many and, for expanded clones, a class.

abundance,v_gene,d_gene,j_gene,CDR3nt,CDR3aa
few,TRBV28,TRBD2,TRBJ2-7,TGTGCCAGCAGTTCCACCCGCGGGAGGGCTGTCGGCGAGCAGTACTTC,CASSSTRGRAVGEQYF
NA,TRBV7-9,TRBD1,TRBJ1-1,TGTGCCAGCAGCTTAAATTCCGGACAGGGGAACACTGAAGCTTTCTTT,CASSLNSGQGNTEAFF
NA,TRBV6-6,TRBD2,TRBJ2-5,TGTGCCAGCAGTTACGCGGGACTAGATCTTAAGACCCAGTACTTC,CASSYAGLDLKTQYF
NA,TRBV7-7,NA,TRBJ2-7,TGTGCCAGCAGCTTGCAACAGAGCTCCTACGAGCAGTACTTC,CASSLQQSSYEQYF
once,TRBV5-4,NA,TRBJ1-5,TGTGCCAGCAGCTTGATGGATATACAGGGTGGAGGCAATCAGCCCCAGCATTTT,CASSLMDIQGGGNQPQHF
NA,TRBV5-1,NA,TRBJ2-3,TGCGCCAGCAAGCGCGCCCAAGAGGGAGATACGCAGTATTTT,CASKRAQEGDTQYF
once,TRBV28,TRBD1,TRBJ1-5,TGTGCCAGCAGCGGACAGGTAACAAATCAGCCCCAGCATTTT,CASSGQVTNQPQHF
few,TRBV7-9,NA,TRBJ1-5,TGTGCCAGCAGCTCACCCGGGTGGGGGGATCAGCCCCAGCATTTT,CASSSPGWGDQPQHF
NA,TRBV11-3,TRBD1,TRBJ2-4,TGTGCCAGCAGCTCACAGGGGCAGGACATTCAGTACTTC,CASSSQGQDIQYF
few,TRBV19,TRBD1,TRBJ1-5,TGTGCCACGACCTTGACAGGGCTCGGCAATCAGCCCCAGCATTTT,CATTLTGLGNQPQHF
NA,TRBV28,TRBD2,TRBJ2-5,TGTGCCAGCAGTTTTTCCCTCGGGACTAGCGGGATTCAAGAGACCCAGTACTTC,CASSFSLGTSGIQETQYF
NA,TRBV18,NA,TRBJ2-7,TGTGCCAGCTCACCACTTCGACAGTCGACCTACGAGCAGTACTTC,CASSPLRQSTYEQYF
NA,TRBV5-6,NA,TRBJ1-5,TGTGCCAGCTCAGCGGGGCTGAGCAATCAGCCCCAGCATTTT,CASSAGLSNQPQHF
few,TRBV5-1,TRBD1,TRBJ2-1,TGCGCCAGCAGCTTGGGGAGACAGGGTAACAATGAGCAGTTCTTC,CASSLGRQGNNEQFF
few,TRBV11-2,NA,TRBJ2-3,TGTGCCAGCAGCCCACAGCAGGGTGCCGATACGCAGTATTTT,CASSPQQGADTQYF
few,TRBV4-2,TRBD1,TRBJ2-5,TGTGCCAGCAGCCTCGACAGGGGGCGAGAGACCCAGTACTTC,CASSLDRGRETQYF
NA,TRBV10-3,NA,TRBJ2-7,TGTGCCATCAGTGAGTCTTCGGGGGCCTACGAGCAGTACTTC,CAISESSGAYEQYF
few,TRBV7-2,TRBD1,TRBJ1-1,TGTGCCAGCAGCTTCCGGACAGGGGGCGCGAGGGACACTGAAGCTTTCTTT,CASSFRTGGARDTEAFF
few,TRBV7-9,NA,TRBJ2-2,TGTGCCAGCAGCTTAGGTGGACTCCTCAGAGCGAACACCGGGGAGCTGTTTTTT,CASSLGGLLRANTGELFF
NA,TRBV7-2,NA,TRBJ2-3,TGTGCCAGCAGCTTAGAGGTGGCTACTACAAGCACAGATACGCAGTATTTT,CASSLEVATTSTDTQYF
NA,TRBV10-3,TRBD1,TRBJ2-7,TGTGCCATCGCCGGGACAGAGAGCTACGAGCAGTACTTC,CAIAGTESYEQYF
NA,TRBV11-3,TRBD1,TRBJ2-6,TGTGCCAGCAGCCCGGGACAGGGCTCTGGGGCCAACGTCCTGACTTTC,CASSPGQGSGANVLTF
few,TRBV28,NA,TRBJ2-7,TGTGCCAGCAGTAGCAGTGAGGCGGGGGCCTCCTACGAGCAGTACTTC,CASSSSEAGASYEQYF
NA,TRBV4-2,NA,TRBJ2-6,TGTGCCAGCAGCCATGGGTTTGGCGGGTCTGGGGCCAACGTCCTGACTTTC,CASSHGFGGSGANVLTF
NA,TRBV28,TRBD1,TRBJ2-4,TGTGCCAGCAGTTGGACAGGGGAGGCCAAAAACATTCAGTACTTC,CASSWTGEAKNIQYF
few,TRBV7-2,NA,TRBJ1-6,TGTGCCAGCAGGCGCACAGGGAGCTCCTATAATTCACCCCTCCACTTT,CASRRTGSSYNSPLHF
NA,TRBV19,TRBD2,TRBJ2-3,TGTGCCAGTAGTATCCCGGCTAGCGGGAGGGCCCTCACAGATACGCAGTATTTT,CASSIPASGRALTDTQYF
few,TRBV7-9,TRBD1,TRBJ2-7,TGTGCCAGCAGCCCCATCCCCGCGACAGGGAGACACGAGCAGTACTTC,CASSPIPATGRHEQYF
NA,TRBV18,NA,TRBJ2-1,TGTGCCAGCTCACCCCCGTTCCTAAATGAGCAGTTCTTC,CASSPPFLNEQFF
NA,TRBV2,NA,TRBJ2-1,TGTGCCAGCAGCAGGGGCAGCTCCTACAATGAGCAGTTCTTC,CASSRGSSYNEQFF
few,TRBV5-1,TRBD2,TRBJ2-7,TGCGCCAGCAGCTCGTCGCCGGGCGGGAGCTACGAGCAGTACTTC,CASSSSPGGSYEQYF
NA,TRBV2,TRBD1,TRBJ2-5,TGTGCCAGCAGTTCGGACAGGGTGGTTCTTCAGGAGACCCAGTACTTC,CASSSDRVVLQETQYF
few,TRBV5-1,NA,TRBJ2-5,TGCGCCAGCAGCTTGAGCCCCGACGTCGAGGTGAAGACCCAGTACTTC,CASSLSPDVEVKTQYF
few,TRBV5-1,TRBD2,TRBJ2-7,TGCGCCAGCAGCACAGGGACTAGCGGGAGGTATTACGAGCAGTACTTC,CASSTGTSGRYYEQYF
NA,TRBV27,TRBD1,TRBJ1-5,TGTGCCAGCACCCTCAGGACAGGGAGTCAGCCCCAGCATTTT,CASTLRTGSQPQHF
NA,TRBV5-1,TRBD2,TRBJ2-7,TGCGCCAGCAGCTCACTAGCGGGAGCTTCCTACGAGCAGTACTTC,CASSSLAGASYEQYF
NA,TRBV28,TRBD2,TRBJ2-5,TGTGCCAGCAGTTTCGGGGGGGCTGGGGGAGAGACCCAGTACTTC,CASSFGGAGGETQYF
few,TRBV28,TRBD2,TRBJ2-1,TGTGCCAGCAGTCCCCCGGCGGGGCGGGAGGGCCCCGGGAATGAGCAGTTCTTC,CASSPPAGREGPGNEQFF
NA,TRBV7-6,NA,TRBJ2-2,TGTGCCAGCAGCTTAGATAGTGTCACCGGGGAGCTGTTTTTT,CASSLDSVTGELFF
few,TRBV5-1,TRBD1,TRBJ2-5,TGCGCCAGCAGCACACGGACAGGGAGAGAGACCCAGTACTTC,CASSTRTGRETQYF
NA,TRBV7-9,NA,TRBJ1-5,TGTGCCAGCAGCTTAGGGGGCTTAAGGGGCAATCAGCCCCAGCATTTT,CASSLGGLRGNQPQHF
few,TRBV4-1,TRBD2,TRBJ2-2,TGCGCCAGCAGCCAAGATTTGGTGGGACTAGCGGGGGGACAGAACACCGGGGAGCTGTTTTTT,CASSQDLVGLAGGQNTGELFF
NA,TRBV5-1,TRBD1,TRBJ2-3,TGCGCCAGCAGCTCTGGACAGGTCAGCACAGATACGCAGTATTTT,CASSSGQVSTDTQYF
NA,TRBV30,NA,TRBJ1-3,TGTGCCTGGGATGACTCGAGCTCTGGAAACACCATATATTTT,CAWDDSSSGNTIYF
NA,TRBV29-1,NA,TRBJ2-2,TGCAGCGGGTGGACGGGGGCCGGGGAGCTGTTTTTT,CSGWTGAGELFF
NA,TRBV18,NA,TRBJ2-1,TGTGCCAGCTCCTCATCGGAGGGAACCTACAATGAGCAGTTCTTC,CASSSSEGTYNEQFF
few,TRBV6-6,NA,TRBJ1-2,TGTGCCAGCAGCAACCATCAGGGGAACTATGGCTACACCTTC,CASSNHQGNYGYTF
NA,TRBV11-2,NA,TRBJ2-3,TGTGCCAGCAGCCCGCTGAGGGGGGGCAAGGCAGATACGCAGTATTTT,CASSPLRGGKADTQYF
few,TRBV6-5,TRBD1,TRBJ2-2,TGTGCCAGCAGCACAGGGGTTAACACCGGGGAGCTGTTTTTT,CASSTGVNTGELFF
few,TRBV27,NA,TRBJ2-3,TGTGCCAGCAATTCCCGTGGCGGGGGCTTACTTAGCACAGATACGCAGTATTTT,CASNSRGGGLLSTDTQYF
NA,TRBV11-2,NA,TRBJ2-7,TGTGCCAGCAGCTTTTTAGAGGCCTCCTACGAGCAGTACTTC,CASSFLEASYEQYF
few,TRBV29-1,NA,TRBJ2-4,TGCAGCGTGGCCAAGGACAGCGGTGGCATTCAGTACTTC,CSVAKDSGGIQYF
few,TRBV5-1,NA,TRBJ1-4,TGCGCCAGCAGCTCAACAGGCACAACTAATGAAAAACTGTTTTTT,CASSSTGTTNEKLFF
NA,TRBV11-2,TRBD1,TRBJ1-2,TGTGCCAGCAGCCCGTCAAGGGACAGGGCGCCCTTCTATGGCTACACCTTC,CASSPSRDRAPFYGYTF
NA,TRBV30,TRBD1,TRBJ2-7,TGTGCCTGGAGTGTACCAGGGGGAAGGAACGAGCAGTACTTC,CAWSVPGGRNEQYF
NA,TRBV28,NA,TRBJ1-1,TGTGCCAGCAGTTTATCCGGGTACACTGAAGCTTTCTTT,CASSLSGYTEAFF
NA,TRBV18,TRBD2,TRBJ2-3,TGTGCCAGCTCACCACTTCCTAGCGGGAGGGTGATAGATACGCAGTATTTT,CASSPLPSGRVIDTQYF
many,TRBV23-1,TRBD1,TRBJ2-1,TGCGCCAGCAGTCCGACAGGGGGTAGCGATGAGCAGTTCTTC,CASSPTGGSDEQFF